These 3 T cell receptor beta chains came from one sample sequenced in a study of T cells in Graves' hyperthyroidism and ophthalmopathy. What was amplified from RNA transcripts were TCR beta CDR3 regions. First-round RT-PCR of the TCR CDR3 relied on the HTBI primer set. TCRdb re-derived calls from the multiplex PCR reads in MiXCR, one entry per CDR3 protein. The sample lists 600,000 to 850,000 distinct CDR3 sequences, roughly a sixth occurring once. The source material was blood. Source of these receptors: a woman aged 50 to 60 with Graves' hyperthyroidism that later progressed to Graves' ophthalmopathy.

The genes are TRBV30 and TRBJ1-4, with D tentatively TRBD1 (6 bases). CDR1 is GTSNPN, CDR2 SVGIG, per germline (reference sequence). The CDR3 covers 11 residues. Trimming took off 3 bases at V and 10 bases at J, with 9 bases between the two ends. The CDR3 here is CAWRVGGKLFF. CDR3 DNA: TGTGCCTGGAGGGTAGGGGGAAAACTGTTTTTT.

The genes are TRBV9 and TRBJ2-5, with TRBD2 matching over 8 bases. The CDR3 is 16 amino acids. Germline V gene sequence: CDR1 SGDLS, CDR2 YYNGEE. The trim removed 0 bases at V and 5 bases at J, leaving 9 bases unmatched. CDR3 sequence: CASSVGSGLGLETQYF. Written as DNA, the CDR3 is TGTGCCAGCAGCGTAGGGTCGGGACTAGGTTTGGAGACCCAGTACTTC. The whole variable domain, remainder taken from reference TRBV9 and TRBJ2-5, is DSGVTQTPKHLITATGQRVTLRCSPRSGDLSVYWYQQSLDQGLQFLIQYYNGEERAKGNILERFSAQQFPDLHSELNLSSLELGDSALYFCASSVGSGLGLETQYFGPGTRLLVL.

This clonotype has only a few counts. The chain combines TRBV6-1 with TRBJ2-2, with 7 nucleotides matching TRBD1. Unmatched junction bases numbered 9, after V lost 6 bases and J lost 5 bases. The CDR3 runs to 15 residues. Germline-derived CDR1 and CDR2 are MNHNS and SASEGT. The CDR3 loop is CASRETGVETGELFF. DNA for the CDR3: TGTGCCAGCAGAGAAACAGGGGTAGAGACCGGGGAGCTGTTTTTT.